A selection of T cell receptor beta chains follows, all from one sample in a study of blood T cells in healthy people across ages. Each CDR3 protein gets one entry after TCRdb re-called the 5' RACE reads with MiXCR. The sample yields 1 million or so distinct CDR3 sequences, 35% to 55% seen once. The sequenced material came from blood. Every receptor here comes from a woman aged 60-75 years in good health. The CDR3 runs from the conserved cysteine through the conserved F or W. Each record gives: D gene, V gene, clone size, J gene, CDR3 protein, CDR3 DNA. A D gene is named only where the DNA matches it firmly. Only part of the rows carry a size: once, few, many, or a class if the clone is expanded.

TRBD2	TRBV7-2	few	TRBJ2-7	CASRAGGGYNEQYF	TGTGCCAGCAGAGCGGGAGGAGGCTACAATGAGCAGTACTTC
TRBD2	TRBV5-1	NA	TRBJ2-3	CASSLGTSGTPDTQYF	TGCGCCAGCAGCTTGGGGACTAGCGGAACGCCAGATACGCAGTATTTT
NA	TRBV5-6	NA	TRBJ1-2	CASSRGRGDGYTF	TGTGCCAGCAGCCGGGGTCGGGGGGACGGCTACACCTTC
TRBD2	TRBV4-1	NA	TRBJ2-7	CASSQDWTRDEQYF	TGCGCCAGCAGCCAAGATTGGACTAGGGACGAGCAGTACTTC
NA	TRBV7-2	NA	TRBJ2-3	CASSDFSGPSTDTQYF	TGTGCCAGCAGCGACTTTAGCGGACCTAGCACAGATACGCAGTATTTT
NA	TRBV27	NA	TRBJ2-3	CASSLGARSTDTQYF	TGTGCCAGCAGTTTAGGGGCTAGGAGTACAGATACGCAGTATTTT
NA	TRBV19	NA	TRBJ1-2	CASSISAGGIYGYTF	TGTGCCAGTAGTATATCTGCAGGCGGGATCTATGGCTACACCTTC
TRBD1	TRBV4-1	NA	TRBJ1-5	CASSHDDRGGNRPQHF	TGCGCCAGCAGCCATGATGACAGGGGTGGCAATCGGCCCCAGCATTTT
NA	TRBV10-3	NA	TRBJ2-7	CAIRRQETYEQYF	TGTGCCATCAGAAGACAGGAGACCTACGAGCAGTACTTC
NA	TRBV20-1	once	TRBJ1-1	CSARDLAGLNTEAFF	TGCAGTGCTAGAGATCTAGCAGGGCTTAACACTGAAGCTTTCTTT
TRBD2	TRBV20-1	NA	TRBJ2-7	CSARERGRAGEQYF	TGCAGTGCTAGAGAACGCGGGAGGGCCGGGGAGCAGTACTTC
NA	TRBV7-3	NA	TRBJ2-3	CASTSNHGRYTDTQYF	TGTGCCAGCACCTCAAACCACGGTAGATACACAGATACGCAGTATTTT
NA	TRBV6-1	many	TRBJ2-1	CASKKTRTNEQFF	TGTGCCAGCAAGAAGACTAGGACCAATGAGCAGTTCTTC
TRBD2	TRBV20-1	NA	TRBJ2-7	CSARDPIRAGNYNEQYF	TGCAGTGCTAGAGATCCCATAAGAGCGGGGAACTACAATGAGCAGTACTTC
NA	TRBV25-1	NA	TRBJ2-3	CASSESYVEDTQYF	TGTGCCAGCAGTGAATCCTACGTGGAGGATACGCAGTATTTT
NA	TRBV20-1	once	TRBJ1-4	CSARGGAPNEKLFF	TGCAGTGCCCGCGGAGGGGCCCCTAATGAAAAACTGTTTTTT
NA	TRBV7-8	NA	TRBJ2-1	CASSLAGRHYNEQFF	TGTGCCAGCAGCTTGGCCGGACGTCACTACAATGAGCAGTTCTTC
NA	TRBV27	NA	TRBJ2-1	CASSSGTLKGNEQFF	TGTGCCAGCAGTTCCGGGACACTTAAGGGCAATGAGCAGTTCTTC
TRBD2	TRBV7-9	NA	TRBJ2-7	CASSPHGTSGSYEQYF	TGTGCCAGCAGTCCTCACGGGACTAGCGGGAGCTACGAGCAGTACTTC
NA	TRBV11-2	few	TRBJ2-7	CASSRERDSSYEQYF	TGTGCCAGCAGCCGGGAGAGGGATAGTTCCTACGAGCAGTACTTC
NA	TRBV2	NA	TRBJ2-3	CASSDGGPAGTQYF	TGTGCCAGCAGTGATGGGGGCCCAGCAGGTACGCAGTATTTT
NA	TRBV12-3/TRBV12-4	NA	TRBJ2-5	CASSPRKAGWSQAPEQYF	TGTGCCAGCAGTCCCAGGAAGGCAGGGTGGTCCCAAGCGCCGGAGCAGTACTTC
NA	TRBV5-1	NA	TRBJ2-3	CASSLGFLPSSTDTQYF	TGCGCCAGCAGCTTGGGTTTCCTACCTTCTAGCACAGATACGCAGTATTTT
NA	TRBV5-5	NA	TRBJ2-1	CASSQTGQSEFNEQFF	TGTGCCAGCAGTCAAACTGGGCAATCCGAATTCAATGAGCAGTTCTTC
NA	TRBV15	NA	TRBJ2-7	CATSRVGGFYEQYF	TGTGCCACCAGCAGAGTTGGGGGGTTCTACGAGCAGTACTTC
NA	TRBV4-2	NA	TRBJ2-5	CASSQDKRQGRDNEQYF	TGTGCCAGCAGCCAAGATAAGAGGCAGGGGAGAGACAATGAGCAGTACTTC
TRBD1	TRBV10-2	once	TRBJ2-7	CASGDRAAYEQYF	TGCGCCAGCGGCGACAGGGCTGCCTACGAGCAGTACTTC
NA	TRBV6-5	NA	TRBJ1-1	CASSPGVGSTEAFF	TGTGCCAGCAGTCCCGGTGTAGGTTCAACTGAAGCTTTCTTT